These 22 T cell receptor beta chains originate from one sample sequenced in a study of blood T cell repertoires in COVID-19. Only in-frame clones appear in the TCRdb table, and some are missing; sequencing was by immunoSEQ multiplex PCR. The table has over 600,000 clones, about 87% seen once. The specimen was peripheral blood. These receptors were obtained from a young woman with acute or convalescent COVID-19.

Concerning this clone itself: Other nucleotide sequences in the sample specify the same CDR3. This sequence joins TRBV2 and TRBJ2-7, with 8 bases fitting TRBD1. CDR3 length equals 14 residues. V lost 5 bases to trimming and J lost 0 bases; unmatched junction nucleotides: 3. Germline lookup yields CDR1 SNHLY and CDR2 FYNNEI. Written as DNA, the CDR3 is TGTGCCAGCAGTAGGGACAGGAGCTCCTACGAGCAGTACTTC. This gives the protein CASSRDRSSYEQYF.

The V and J genes are TRBV9 and TRBJ2-4; TRBD2 aligns across 12 bases. CDR1 SGDLS and CDR2 YYNGEE come from the germline V gene. The CDR3 length is 15 residues. The V segment lost 2 bases and the J segment 9 bases; nucleotides outside the gene matches: 6. CDR3 sequence reads: CASSVASGGAGIQYF. DNA for the CDR3: TGTGCCAGCAGCGTGGCTAGCGGGGGGGCTGGCATTCAGTACTTC.

In this sample, this clone turned up once. The rearrangement joins TRBV5-4 to TRBJ2-2, with TRBD1 matching 7 bases. The CDR3 contains 13 residues. Germline values: CDR1 SGHNT, CDR2 YYREEE (reference sequence). J was trimmed by 8 bases and V by 3 bases; bases with no gene match: 4. CDR3 nucleotides: TGTGCCAGCAGCTCACGGACAGGTGGGGAGCTGTTTTTT. Its translation: CASSSRTGGELFF.

The CDR3 loop is CASSMGQGVGSPLHF. In DNA form, the CDR3 reads TGTGCCAGTAGTATGGGACAGGGAGTGGGCTCACCCCTCCACTTT. The V gene is TRBV19, the J gene TRBJ1-6; TRBD1 agrees at 9 bases. CDR1 is LNHDA, CDR2 SQIVND, per germline (reference sequence). V shed 3 bases, J shed 10 bases, and the junction held 7 bases outside the gene matches. This CDR3 is built from 15 residues.

The chain couples TRBV23-1 to TRBJ2-1, with TRBD2 matching 13 bases. TRBV23-1 is placed among ORFs of uncertain function. The CDR3 has 23 residues. Losses at the gene ends were 0 bases for V and 0 bases for J; bases not matched to a gene: 17. CDR3 region: CASSQSIVTSGGGQYHSYNEQFF. The DNA of the CDR3 is TGCGCCAGCAGTCAATCGATAGTTACTAGCGGGGGGGGCCAATATCACTCCTACAATGAGCAGTTCTTC.

The V and J genes are TRBV9 and TRBJ2-7, with D perhaps TRBD1 (6 bases). The CDR3 has 13 residues. Germline V gene data show CDR1 as SGDLS and CDR2 as YYNGEE. The V and J ends lost 3 bases and 12 bases respectively, with 19 bases between them. CDR3 sequence (DNA): TGTGCCAGCAGCGCCCAACGAACAGGGTATCCGTACTTC. Protein: CASSAQRTGYPYF.

The chain recombines TRBV15 with TRBJ1-1; 7 nucleotides match TRBD1. Unmatched junction bases numbered 3, after V lost 4 bases and J lost 4 bases. The CDR3 covers 13 residues. Germline V gene lookup returns CDR1 LNHNV and CDR2 YYDKDF (reference sequence). The CDR3 region has the DNA TGTGCCACCAGCACGACAGGGCGCACTGAAGCTTTCTTT. Translation: CATSTTGRTEAFF.

The chain combines TRBV28 with TRBJ1-3; D may be TRBD1 (6 bases). The CDR3 is made up of 18 amino acids. The V gene's germline CDR1 is MDHEN and CDR2 SYDVKM. Trimming took 5 bases from V and 4 from J, leaving 24 bases between them. The CDR3 bases are TGTGCCAGCAGTACACACCTCAGGGGTGGCCCGAACGGAAACACCATATATTTT. Its protein product is CASSTHLRGGPNGNTIYF.

This clone was seen a single time. This chain links TRBV19 with TRBJ1-1; a weak D match, TRBD1 (6 bases). Germline assignment: CDR1 LNHDA and CDR2 SQIVND (reference sequence). Trimming took off 6 bases at V and 0 bases at J, with 17 bases between the two ends. The CDR3 extends over 16 amino acids. CDR3 loop: CASRRGGLGMNTEAFF. The CDR3 DNA reads TGTGCCAGTAGGAGGGGGGGTTTGGGGATGAACACTGAAGCTTTCTTT.

The chain combines TRBV4-3 with TRBJ1-3; no definite D call. V shed 0 bases and J shed 4 bases, with 10 bases lying between them. This CDR3 comprises 15 residues. Germline V gene lookup returns CDR1 LGHNA and CDR2 YSLEER. CDR3 loop: CASSQDAGGGNTIYF. Here the CDR3 DNA reads TGCGCCAGCAGCCAAGACGCGGGTGGGGGAAACACCATATATTTT.

The gene calls are TRBV29-1 and TRBJ1-2; TRBD1 might be the D (6 bases). The V end lost 0 bases, the J end lost 3 bases, and 8 bases lay between the germline ends. This CDR3 spans 13 amino acids. CDR1 is SQVTM and CDR2 is ANQGSEA in the germline V gene. The CDR3 DNA reads TGCAGCGTTGAAGACAGGGGTGACTATGGCTACACCTTC. Its protein is CSVEDRGDYGYTF.

The chain employs TRBV7-2 and TRBJ1-3; D not certain. This CDR3 has 15 residues. Germline lookup yields CDR1 SGHTA and CDR2 FQGNSA. Between the trimmed V and J ends, which lost 9 bases and 4 bases, there was a span of 19 bases. CDR3: CASKKGDLGGNTIYF. CDR3 DNA sequence: TGTGCCAGTAAGAAGGGAGACCTGGGAGGAAACACCATATATTTT.

As for this clone: This sample includes further DNA sequences coding for the same CDR3. The chain combines TRBV14 with TRBJ1-2, with D tentatively TRBD1 (5 bases). The CDR3 spans 12 residues. The germline gives CDR1 SGHDN, CDR2 FVKESK. The V and J ends lost 0 bases and 7 bases respectively, with 6 bases between them. The DNA of the CDR3 is TGTGCCAGCAGCCAAGACAGGGCTGGCTACACCTTC. Its translation: CASSQDRAGYTF.

Here the CDR3 DNA reads TGTGCCAGCAGCCCCCTAGGCGGCGGGGGGGCCGTAGGGGAGCTGTTTTTT. Translating gives CASSPLGGGGAVGELFF. The V and J genes are TRBV5-4 and TRBJ2-2; 9 nucleotides agree with TRBD2. This CDR3 comprises 17 residues. Germline CDR1 reads SGHNT; CDR2 reads YYREEE (reference sequence). Trimming cost V 4 bases and J 8 bases; bases outside gene matches: 15.

This clone occurred once. V gene TRBV4-1 combines with J gene TRBJ1-4, with D perhaps matching TRBD1 (5 bases). CDR3 length: 16 residues. In germline, CDR1 is MGHRA, CDR2 YSYEKL. V lost 4 bases and J 8 bases, leaving 20 bases between the germline ends. The CDR3 sequence is CASSRWGGPGLEKLFF. CDR3 bases: TGCGCCAGCAGCCGTTGGGGCGGACCAGGCCTAGAAAAACTGTTTTTT.

The V and J genes are TRBV30 and TRBJ1-2; TRBD1 is a possible D gene (5 bases). Germline loops: CDR1 GTSNPN, CDR2 SVGIG (reference sequence). V was cut by 0 bases and J by 4 bases, with 12 bases left in between. This CDR3 is 14 amino acids long. The CDR3 sequence: CAWSVPGGTYGYTF. In nucleotides, the CDR3 is TGTGCCTGGAGTGTCCCCGGGGGGACCTATGGCTACACCTTC.

The V call is TRBV7-2, the J call TRBJ1-1, with 8 bases lining up with TRBD1. Per the germline V gene, CDR1 is SGHTA and CDR2 is FQGNSA. Trimming removed 0 bases from V and 4 bases from J; junction bases left unmatched: 13. The CDR3 runs 18 residues. Here the CDR3 DNA reads TGTGCCAGCAGCTTAGCGCTGGCAGGGGGCGGGTTGACCACTGAAGCTTTCTTT. Translation: CASSLALAGGGLTTEAFF.

This sequence joins TRBV2 and TRBJ1-2, with D uncertain. The CDR3 contains 12 residues. Trimming removed 8 bases from V and 0 bases from J, with 7 bases in between. CDR1 and CDR2 (germline): SNHLY, FYNNEI. For the CDR3, the DNA is TGTGCCAGCCAGACATCTAACTATGGCTACACCTTC. Protein: CASQTSNYGYTF.

This sequence joins TRBV6-4 and TRBJ1-6; D possibly corresponds to TRBD1 (5 bases). V was shortened by 7 bases and J by 9 bases, with 13 bases between the two germline ends. CDR3 length: 13 amino acids. Per germline, CDR1 MRHNA and CDR2 SNTAGT. CDR3 DNA sequence: TGTGCCAGCACCCAGGGAAGGGTTTCACCCCTCCACTTT. This sequence encodes CASTQGRVSPLHF.

V usage is TRBV27 and J usage is TRBJ2-7, with D tentatively TRBD2 (6 bases). Trimming took off 1 base at V and 2 bases at J, with 12 bases between the two ends. Germline CDR1 reads MNHEY; CDR2 reads SMNVEV (reference sequence). The CDR3 contains 15 residues. The CDR3 spells CASSLLTGATYEQYF. As DNA, the CDR3 is TGTGCCAGCAGTTTATTAACGGGAGCTACCTACGAGCAGTACTTC.

The CDR3 DNA follows: TGTGCCAGCAGCTCGAGAGGGTTCACAGATACGCAGTATTTT. This encodes CASSSRGFTDTQYF. This chain uses TRBV5-4 with TRBJ2-3; tentative D call: TRBD2 (5 bases). Deletions cut 3 bases from V and 2 bases from J, with 10 bases between. Germline CDR1 is SGHNT and CDR2 is YYREEE (reference sequence). The CDR3 has 14 amino acids.

This chain uses TRBV7-9 with TRBJ2-3; no firm D call. The V end lost 4 bases, the J end lost 2 bases, and 7 bases lay between the germline ends. The germline V gene has CDR1 SEHNR and CDR2 FQNEAQ (reference sequence). This CDR3 spans 13 amino acids. CDR3 sequence reads: CASSWAITDTQYF. Here the CDR3 DNA reads TGTGCCAGCAGCTGGGCTATCACAGATACGCAGTATTTT.